The T cell receptor (beta chain) under discussion was sequenced for a study of a mutant IDH1 vaccine in newly diagnosed glioma. On the study more broadly: The initiation of vaccination occurred 4-6 weeks after radiotherapy alone, or with temozolomide cycles. Points from the study as a whole: In about 93% of patients, immune responses induced by the vaccine occurred.

Documented time point: week 5, during vaccination. Each dose delivered 300 ug of mutant IDH1 20-mer peptide subcutaneously with imiquimod. On this clone: What it binds is unknown.

V trimming: 5 bases; J trimming: 7 bases; junction bases outside the gene matches: 9. CDR3 length: 15 amino acids. CDR1 is WNHNN, CDR2 SYGVQD, per germline (reference sequence). Method: immunoSEQ multiplex PCR; TCRdb's copy keeps in-frame clones and lacks some. This table holds 45,000 to 65,000 clones, roughly 80% found once. The chain combines TRBV10-1 with TRBJ2-2; 8 positions agree with TRBD1. The clonotype was recovered from a woman younger than 30 with glioma. Some clones in this sample may be carry-over from other donors' samples. Sample: PBMCs, taken from a glioma patient whose treatment included an IDH1 peptide vaccine. The CDR3 DNA reads as TGCGCCAGCAGTTCCGGGACAGGTGGAAACGGGGAGCTGTTTTTT. Encoded protein: CASSSGTGGNGELFF.